One sample yielded the 4 T cell receptor beta chains listed below, sequenced in a study of long-term antiretroviral therapy in people with HIV. Survey level was the resolution at which the v3.0 immunoSEQ assay ran. Assay used: immunoSEQ multiplex PCR; TCRdb lists only in-frame clones, some missing. Among 25,000 to 30,000 clones, more than 75% were seen once, and the ten largest hold 12% to 15%. The input for sequencing was unsorted PBMCs, taken 2.9 years after starting antiretroviral therapy. The receptors stem from a man aged 45-65 years with HIV.

The rearrangement joins TRBV7-8 to TRBJ1-1, with 7 bases aligning to TRBD1. With 0 bases clipped from V and 0 bases from J, the junction kept 1 base outside the gene matches. CDR1 and CDR2 from the germline V gene are SGHVS and FQNEAQ. The CDR3 has 15 residues. For the CDR3, the DNA is TGTGCCAGCAGCTTAGCAGGGGGCATGAACACTGAAGCTTTCTTT. Translating gives CASSLAGGMNTEAFF.

This rearrangement joins TRBV5-3 to TRBJ2-4; TRBD2 aligns across 8 bases. TRBV5-3 is annotated as an ORF whose role is uncertain. Trimming at V came to 0 bases and at J to 0 bases, leaving 8 bases not matched to a gene. The CDR3 has 18 residues. CDR3 region: CARSLACSGGEAKNIQYF. The CDR3 region has the DNA TGTGCCAGAAGCTTGGCTTGCTCGGGGGGGGAAGCCAAAAACATTCAGTACTTC.

The chain employs TRBV13 and TRBJ2-3, with D uncertain. V was cut by 4 bases and J by 4 bases, with 12 bases left in between. Germline V gene lookup returns CDR1 PRHDT and CDR2 FYEKMQ (reference sequence). There are 14 residues in the CDR3. This CDR3 is CASSSPRAPDTQYF. The CDR3 DNA reads as TGTGCCAGCAGCTCCCCTCGGGCGCCAGATACGCAGTATTTT.

The chain is built from TRBV5-4 and TRBJ1-2, with D perhaps TRBD1 (5 bases). Germline V gene lookup returns CDR1 SGHNT and CDR2 YYREEE (reference sequence). The ends were cut back, 2 bases at V and 2 bases at J, with 10 bases in the middle. The CDR3 sequence is 14 residues long. CDR3 region: CASSLGTSNYGYTF. The DNA of the CDR3 is TGTGCCAGCAGCTTAGGGACGAGCAACTATGGCTACACCTTC.